The 27 T cell receptor beta chains below come from one sample, sequenced in a study of resident and recirculating memory T cells in vitiligo. TCRdb keeps only in-frame clones here, not all; method: immunoSEQ multiplex PCR. This sample has around 70,000 clones, with approximately 90% found just once. The sequencing sample was made of blood. All receptors come from a male donor with vitiligo.

The V call is TRBV5-5, the J call TRBJ1-1; D is ambiguous. Germline-derived CDR1 and CDR2 are SGHKS and YYEKEE (reference sequence). This CDR3 spans 14 amino acids. V was trimmed by 6 bases and J by 4 bases, leaving 16 bases between them. Here the CDR3 reads CASTTGFTATEAFF. CDR3 nucleotides: TGTGCCAGCACGACGGGATTCACGGCCACTGAAGCTTTCTTT. Full variable domain (remainder filled in from reference TRBV5-5 and TRBJ1-1): DAGVTQSPTHLIKTRGQQVTLRCSPISGHKSVSWYQQVLGQGPQFIFQYYEKEERGRGNFPDRFSARQFPNYSSELNVNALLLGDSALYLCASTTGFTATEAFFGQGTRLTVV.

V and J are TRBV5-1 and TRBJ2-3, with D unclear. Trimming cost V 4 bases and J 0 bases, with 18 bases left between them. From germline, CDR1 is SGHRS and CDR2 YFSETQ. The CDR3 extends over 17 amino acids. For the CDR3, the DNA is TGCGCCAGCAGCCGTACTTTACTGATTACTAGCACAGATACGCAGTATTTT. Translating it yields CASSRTLLITSTDTQYF.

This clone was seen only once. The chain uses TRBV28 and TRBJ2-7; 7 bases map to TRBD1. The CDR3 length is 13 residues. Germline V lookup: CDR1 MDHEN, CDR2 SYDVKM. V shed 8 bases and J 5 bases; nucleotides not matched to a gene: 9. CDR3 coding DNA: TGTGCCAGCGGAACCGACAGGGTAGACGAGCAGTACTTC. Protein: CASGTDRVDEQYF. The full variable domain, with the rest looked up from reference TRBV28 and TRBJ2-7, is DVKVTQSSRYLVKRTGEKVFLECVQDMDHENMFWYRQDPGLGLRLIYFSYDVKMKEKGDIPEGYSVSREKKERFSLILESASTNQTSMYLCASGTDRVDEQYFGPGTRLTVT.

The chain is built from TRBV21-1 and TRBJ1-5; TRBD1 is taken as the D call from the table, unchecked against the DNA. TRBV21-1 is termed a pseudogene. The CDR3 loop spans 18 amino acids. The CDR3 DNA reads TGTGCCAGCATTTATCGGGACAGGGAAGGGGGCCGCAATCAGCCCCAGCATTTT. Translated: CASIYRDREGGRNQPQHF.

This sequence joins TRBV20-1 and TRBJ2-1; 7 bases match TRBD2. Per the germline V gene, CDR1 is DFQATT and CDR2 is SNEGSKA (reference sequence). The CDR3 length is 11 residues. CDR3 in amino acids: CSPGGYNEQFF. The CDR3 bases are TGCAGCCCCGGGGGGTACAATGAGCAGTTCTTC.

This clone was seen once. The chain recombines TRBV11-1 with TRBJ1-1, with D maybe TRBD1 (6 bases). Trimming pared 3 bases from V and 4 bases from J, leaving 12 bases between. This CDR3 comprises 14 residues. In germline, CDR1 is SGHAT, CDR2 FQDESV (reference sequence). This CDR3 reads CASSLHRVTTEAFF. The CDR3 nucleotides read TGTGCCAGCAGCTTGCACAGGGTTACCACTGAAGCTTTCTTT.

The chain is built from TRBV7-3 and TRBJ2-1, with a possible D match to TRBD2 (7 bases). Germline V gives CDR1 SGHTA, CDR2 FQGTGA. The CDR3 totals 15 residues. The V end lost 3 bases, the J end lost 3 bases, and 12 bases lay between the germline ends. CDR3 nucleotides: TGTGCCAGCAGCTTGGGGGGGGGCCTCTACAATGAGCAGTTCTTC. Protein sequence: CASSLGGGLYNEQFF.

The chain couples TRBV18 to TRBJ1-6; D remains unclear. CDR1 KGHSH and CDR2 LQKENI come from the germline V gene. The CDR3 spans 18 residues. Trimming shortened V by 1 base and J by 0 bases, and 13 bases separated the two germline ends. Written as DNA, the CDR3 is TGTGCCAGCTCACCACAATCGGTAGCGAGCTCCTATAATTCACCCCTCCACTTT. It translates to CASSPQSVASSYNSPLHF.

This chain joins TRBV28 and TRBJ2-3; TRBD2 agrees at 11 bases. CDR3 length: 15 amino acids. The ends lost 8 bases at V and 2 bases at J; junction bases unmatched: 6. Per germline, CDR1 MDHEN and CDR2 SYDVKM. As DNA, the CDR3 is TGTGCCAGCGAGACTAGCGGGGACTTCACAGATACGCAGTATTTT. Translation: CASETSGDFTDTQYF.

The chain links TRBV4-2 to TRBJ1-2, with 7 bases lining up with TRBD1. From germline, CDR1 is LGHNA and CDR2 YNFKEQ. There are 15 residues in the CDR3. J gave up 8 bases and V 1 base, and 10 bases lay outside the gene matches. The CDR3 bases are TGTGCCAGCAGCCAAGTTGGGTCGACAGGGCAAGGCTACACCTTC. Its translation: CASSQVGSTGQGYTF.

Points on this clone: The junction departs from the called germline gene at one end, perhaps through a read error. The rearrangement links TRBV7-7 to TRBJ2-3; no definite D call. CDR1 is SSHAT, CDR2 FNYEAQ, per germline (reference sequence). The CDR3 covers 16 residues. The CDR3 spells CASSLSPVRGTDTQYF. CDR3 DNA: TGTGCTAGCAGCTTAAGCCCCGTTCGGGGCACAGATACGCAGTATTTT.

The CDR3, as DNA: TGTGCCAGCAGTGAAAACAGGGCTACCTACGAGCAGTACTTC. Protein product: CASSENRATYEQYF. This chain connects TRBV6-5 to TRBJ2-7; D possibly corresponds to TRBD1 (6 bases). V lost 5 bases, J lost 2 bases, and 13 bases lay in between. The germline V gene encodes CDR1 MNHEY and CDR2 SVGAGI. The CDR3 sequence is 14 residues long.

This chain uses TRBV9 with TRBJ2-5; 12 bases are a match to TRBD2. The germline V gene has CDR1 SGDLS and CDR2 YYNGEE. The CDR3 contains 16 residues. Trimming cost V 4 bases and J 5 bases; bases outside gene matches: 9. The CDR3 here is CASSPRTSGAGETQYF. For the CDR3, the DNA is TGTGCCAGCAGCCCTCGGACTAGCGGGGCAGGGGAGACCCAGTACTTC.

This rearrangement joins TRBV2 to TRBJ2-5, with TRBD2 matching 10 bases. J lost 2 bases, V lost 3 bases, and 6 bases had no gene match. The CDR3 totals 16 residues. Per germline, CDR1 SNHLY and CDR2 FYNNEI. The CDR3: CASSDGTSALQETQYF. The CDR3 coding sequence is TGTGCCAGCAGTGACGGGACTAGCGCGCTTCAAGAGACCCAGTACTTC. Drawing the rest from reference TRBV2 and TRBJ2-5, the complete variable domain is EPEVTQTPSHQVTQMGQEVILRCVPISNHLYFYWYRQILGQKVEFLVSFYNNEISEKSEIFDDQFSVERPDGSNFTLKIRSTKLEDSAMYFCASSDGTSALQETQYFGPGTRLLVL.

The chain is built from TRBV6-6 and TRBJ1-2; no definite D call. The CDR3 consists of 11 residues. Trimming pared 5 bases from V and 3 bases from J, leaving 4 bases between. Looked up from germline, CDR1 is MNHNY and CDR2 is SVGAGI (reference sequence). The chain's CDR3 is CASSPDYGYTF. Here the CDR3 DNA reads TGTGCCAGCAGTCCCGACTATGGCTACACCTTC.

This rearrangement joins TRBV21-1 to TRBJ2-7; TRBD2, as called in the table, went unchecked against the DNA. TRBV21-1 is classified as a pseudogene. The CDR3 totals 17 residues. The CDR3 here is CASSKNDGLADTYEQYF. CDR3 in DNA: TGTGCCAGCAGCAAAAATGACGGCCTAGCGGATACCTACGAGCAGTACTTC.

This clone was detected only a few times. The gene calls are TRBV9 and TRBJ1-1, with D possibly being TRBD1 (6 bases). The V end was cut by 6 bases, the J end by 4 bases, with 13 bases between. This CDR3 region has 13 residues. Looked up from germline, CDR1 is SGDLS and CDR2 is YYNGEE. The CDR3 spells CASTKTGLTEAFF. The CDR3 bases are TGTGCCAGCACCAAGACAGGACTCACTGAAGCTTTCTTT.

The gene calls are TRBV19 and TRBJ2-3, with D possibly being TRBD2 (5 bases). Per the germline V gene, CDR1 is LNHDA and CDR2 is SQIVND (reference sequence). V lost 4 bases, J lost 4 bases, and 9 bases lay in between. The CDR3 has 13 amino acids. CDR3 protein: CASSTYSADTQYF. In DNA, the CDR3 is TGTGCCAGTAGTACCTATAGCGCAGATACGCAGTATTTT. The variable domain in full, with the rest retrieved from reference TRBV19 and TRBJ2-3, is DGGITQSPKYLFRKEGQNVTLSCEQNLNHDAMYWYRQDPGQGLRLIYYSQIVNDFQKGDIAEGYSVSREKKESFPLTVTSAQKNPTAFYLCASSTYSADTQYFGPGTRLTVL.

CDR3 nucleotides: TGTGCCAGCAGCTTAGGGGGGGGGATACAGAGCCCGTTCTTC. It yields the protein CASSLGGGIQSPFF. The gene calls are TRBV7-8 and TRBJ2-1; 7 bases align to TRBD2. The CDR3 is 14 amino acids. The germline gives CDR1 SGHVS, CDR2 FQNEAQ. Trimming took 1 base from V and 15 from J; bases not matched to a gene: 12.

As for this clone: With a much larger clone just one base away, this may be a read error. V gene TRBV7-9 combines with J gene TRBJ2-1, with D maybe TRBD2 (6 bases). The CDR3 is made up of 15 amino acids. Germline CDR1 is SEHNR and CDR2 is FQNEAQ (reference sequence). V lost 1 base and J 0 bases, leaving 7 bases between the germline ends. CDR3 in DNA: TGTGCCAGCAGCTTAGGGGGGGTCTCCTACAATGAGCAGTTCTTC. Residues: CASSLGGVSYNEQFF.

This clone was seen only a few times. This sequence joins TRBV28 and TRBJ2-5, with 8 bases aligning to TRBD2. The CDR3 contains 16 residues. The trim removed 2 bases at V and 2 bases at J, leaving 7 bases unmatched. CDR1 and CDR2 from the germline V gene are MDHEN and SYDVKM. The CDR3 DNA sequence: TGTGCCAGCAGTTTAGGGCGGGGGGCCCGACAAGAGACCCAGTACTTC. Translated: CASSLGRGARQETQYF.

The J gene is TRBJ2-3, the V gene TRBV4-1; 9 bases agree with TRBD1. The ends lost 4 bases at V and 1 base at J; junction bases unmatched: 3. This CDR3 has 15 amino acids. The germline V gene encodes CDR1 MGHRA and CDR2 YSYEKL. Here the CDR3 DNA reads TGCGCCAGCAGCCGGGGACAGGGAGGCACAGATACGCAGTATTTT. Translating gives CASSRGQGGTDTQYF.

V and J are TRBV7-9 and TRBJ1-1, with D unclear. Trimming shortened V by 5 bases and J by 1 base, and 8 bases separated the two germline ends. CDR1 is SEHNR, CDR2 FQNEAQ, per germline (reference sequence). CDR3 length equals 13 residues. The CDR3 DNA follows: TGTGCCAGCAGCACAAGACAGAACACTGAAGCTTTCTTT. Its protein product is CASSTRQNTEAFF.

This clone has just one count. The chain employs TRBV12-5 and TRBJ2-7; D ambiguous. V lost 5 bases and J lost 1, with 15 bases in between. The CDR3 covers 15 residues. Per germline, CDR1 LGHNT and CDR2 FRNRAP. The CDR3 region is CASGLRYWASYEQYF. CDR3 DNA sequence: TGTGCTAGTGGTCTCCGATACTGGGCGTCCTACGAGCAGTACTTC.

The V gene is TRBV11-2, the J gene TRBJ2-7; maybe TRBD1 (5 bases). V was clipped by 6 bases and J by 0 bases, with 12 bases between them. The CDR3 has 14 amino acids. Germline values: CDR1 SGHAT, CDR2 FQNNGV. The CDR3 DNA sequence: TGTGCCAGCAGTCCTAGACAGAGCTCCTACGAGCAGTACTTC. Its protein is CASSPRQSSYEQYF.

The chain couples TRBV7-3 to TRBJ1-1, with a possible D match to TRBD1 (5 bases). Germline CDR1 is SGHTA and CDR2 is FQGTGA. Deletions cut 5 bases from V and 1 base from J, with 8 bases between. The CDR3 is 13 residues long. The CDR3 reads CASSNGQNTEAFF. CDR3 nucleotides: TGTGCCAGCAGCAACGGACAGAACACTGAAGCTTTCTTT. The variable domain in full, with the rest retrieved from reference TRBV7-3 and TRBJ1-1, is GAGVSQTPSNKVTEKGKYVELRCDPISGHTALYWYRQSLGQGPEFLIYFQGTGAADDSGLPNDRFFAVRPEGSVSTLKIQRTERGDSAVYLCASSNGQNTEAFFGQGTRLTVV.

The CDR3 DNA follows: TGTGCCTGGAGCGCCGGGACTAGCGGGGAGACCAGGAATGAGCAGTTCTTC. Translation gives CAWSAGTSGETRNEQFF. The gene calls are TRBV30 and TRBJ2-1; 13 nucleotides match TRBD2. CDR1 is GTSNPN and CDR2 is SVGIG in the germline V gene (reference sequence). The junction had 12 bases not matched to a gene; V was cut back by 3 bases and J by 7 bases. The CDR3 has 17 residues. The full variable domain, rest sourced from reference TRBV30 and TRBJ2-1, is SQTIHQWPATLVQPVGSPLSLECTVEGTSNPNLYWYRQAAGRGLQLLFYSVGIGQISSEVPQNLSASRPQDRQFILSSKKLLLSDSGFYLCAWSAGTSGETRNEQFFGPGTRLTVL.